The clone carrying this TCR beta chain is a singleton in its sample. Assay: immunoSEQ multiplex PCR; the TCRdb copy retains only in-frame clones and omits some. The sample yields 100,000 to 150,000 clones, roughly 87% seen once. The CDR3 totals 12 residues. V shed 6 bases and J shed 4 bases, with 9 bases lying between them. Germline V gene data show CDR1 as MDHEN and CDR2 as SYDVKM. These data are taken from a study of control samples from healthy donors and cancer patients. The sequence was obtained from a man younger than 30 in good health. This sequence joins TRBV28 and TRBJ1-2; no definite D call. Sequences were obtained from blood. In DNA, the CDR3 is TGTGCCAGCAGAACGGCCCTCTATGGCTACACCTTC. Translating it yields CASRTALYGYTF.